This T cell receptor beta chain was profiled in a study of T cells in tuberculosis. With 4 bases removed from V and 5 bases from J, the gap between germline ends came to 14 bases. The CDR3 extends over 15 amino acids. Germline V CDR1 and CDR2: SNHLY, FYNNEI. Assay: immunoSEQ multiplex PCR; the TCRdb copy retains only in-frame clones and omits some. This sample yields 24,000 or so clones, of which roughly 95% are seen a single time; about 8.6% belongs to the top ten. V is TRBV2 and J is TRBJ1-4, with D possibly being TRBD1 (6 bases). The sequence derives from a donor aged 10-29 years with latent tuberculosis or without tuberculosis infection. The sample consisted of PBMCs. CDR3 sequence reads: CASSAQGLTNEKLFF. In DNA, the CDR3 is TGTGCCAGCAGTGCTCAGGGGCTAACGAATGAAAAACTGTTTTTT.